The clone carrying this TCR beta chain has more than one count but fewer than ten. The data are from a study of T-cell reconstitution after alpha-beta-depleted transplantation in children. Unique molecular identifiers were used in preparing the TCRbeta library. TCRdb called the PCR reads again in MiXCR, with one record for every CDR3 protein. In the table there are 120,000 or so distinct CDR3 sequences, 9% to 12% of which are singletons. V was cut by 0 bases and J by 9 bases, with 20 bases left in between. This CDR3 has 16 amino acids. Germline values: CDR1 SGHAT, CDR2 FQNNGV. The chain joins TRBV11-2 to TRBJ2-5, with D possibly being TRBD2 (5 bases). This sequence originates from a human donor who donated a stem cell graft to a child with acute lymphoblastic leukemia. The source material was PBMCs from the stem cell graft donor, sampled from the stem cell graft. The CDR3 DNA sequence: TGTGCCAGCAGCTTAGATCGGGGATCTTCAAAAATGGCCCAGTACTTC. Its protein is CASSLDRGSSKMAQYF.